These T cell receptor beta chains were read from a single sample in a study of T cell responses to AZD1222 COVID-19 vaccine. Produced via immunoSEQ multiplex PCR; TCRdb's table is partial and in-frame only. The sample carries approximately 120,000 clones, 80% to 90% recorded once. The material sequenced was peripheral blood, taken 28 days after the second AZD1222 dose. All receptors derive from an adult who received the AZD1222 COVID-19 vaccine. Each CDR3 is given with its conserved first and last residue. The D gene is left open where the match is weak. Expanded clones get a size class; other rows say once, few or many, or leave the size out.

j_gene | len | v_gene | d_gene | abundance | CDR3nt | CDR3aa
TRBJ2-7 | 15 | TRBV10-1 | TRBD1 | many | TGCGCCAGCAGTGAGTCATTGGACAGGGGTTACGAGCAGTACTTC | CASSESLDRGYEQYF
TRBJ2-3 | 14 | TRBV5-1 | . | . | TGCGCCAGCAGCCGAATCAGGGGCACAGATACGCAGTATTTT | CASSRIRGTDTQYF
TRBJ1-5 | 14 | TRBV28 | . | . | TGTGCCAGCAGTTTATATCAAGGGGTTCAGCCCCAGCATTTT | CASSLYQGVQPQHF
TRBJ2-3 | 15 | TRBV4-3 | . | once | TGCGCCAGCAGCCAAGAAGATACTAGGGAAGATACGCAGTATTTT | CASSQEDTREDTQYF
TRBJ2-1 | 15 | TRBV9 | . | . | TGTGCCAGCAGCGTAGTAGGGGGTGCCTACAATGAGCAGTTCTTC | CASSVVGGAYNEQFF
TRBJ1-6 | 15 | TRBV27 | . | . | TGTGCCAGCAGCCCTTACAGGGACCGTGGTTCACCCCTCCACTTT | CASSPYRDRGSPLHF
TRBJ2-1 | 14 | TRBV5-1 | . | . | TGCGCCAGCAGCTTGGAATTCTCCTACAATGAGCAGTTCTTC | CASSLEFSYNEQFF
TRBJ1-1 | 13 | TRBV19 | . | . | TGTGCCAGTAGTATCCTTACAAACACTGAAGCTTTCTTT | CASSILTNTEAFF
TRBJ1-3 | 14 | TRBV2 | . | . | TGTGCCAGCAGATCGGACGGCTCTGGAAACACCATATATTTT | CASRSDGSGNTIYF
TRBJ1-5 | 12 | TRBV3-1/TRBV3-2 | . | once | TGTGCCAGCAGCCAGAGGGATCAGCCCCAGCATTTT | CASSQRDQPQHF